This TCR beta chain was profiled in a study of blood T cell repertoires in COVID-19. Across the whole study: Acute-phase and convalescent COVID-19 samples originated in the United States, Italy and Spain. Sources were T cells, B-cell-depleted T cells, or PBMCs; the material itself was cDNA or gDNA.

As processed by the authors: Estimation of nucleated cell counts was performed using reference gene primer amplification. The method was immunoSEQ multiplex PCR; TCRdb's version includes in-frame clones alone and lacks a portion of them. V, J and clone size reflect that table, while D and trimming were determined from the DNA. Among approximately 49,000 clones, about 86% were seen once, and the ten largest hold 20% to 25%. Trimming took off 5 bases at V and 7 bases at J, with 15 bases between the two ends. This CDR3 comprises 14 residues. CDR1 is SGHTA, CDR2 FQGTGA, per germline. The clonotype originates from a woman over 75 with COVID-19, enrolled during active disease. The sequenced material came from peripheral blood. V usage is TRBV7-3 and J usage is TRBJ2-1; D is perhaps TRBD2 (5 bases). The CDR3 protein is CASSPETEENEQFF. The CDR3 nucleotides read TGTGCCAGCAGCCCTGAGACGGAGGAGAATGAGCAGTTCTTC.